This entry is about one TCR beta chain. Germline CDR1 KGHSY, CDR2 FQNENV. The CDR3 spans 15 residues. Trimming shortened V by 4 bases and J by 7 bases, and 16 bases separated the two germline ends. The data originate from a study of blood T cell repertoires in COVID-19. Study information: Whether acute or convalescent, the COVID-19 samples came from the United States, Italy and Spain. The analysed material was cDNA or gDNA that came from T cells, B-cell-depleted T cells, or PBMCs.

In the study's own analysis: Researchers report that nucleated cell counts were estimated from reference gene primer amplification. Only in-frame clones appear in the TCRdb table, and some are missing; sequencing was by immunoSEQ multiplex PCR. V and J calls plus clone size are reproduced from that table; the DNA served to infer D and trimming. The sample lists 200,000 to 250,000 clones; 85% to 90% were seen once. The material sequenced was peripheral blood. The source is a man in his sixties with acute or convalescent COVID-19. V gene TRBV16 combines with J gene TRBJ1-4; D remains ambiguous. CDR3 loop: CASSPDVGGSEKLFF. The DNA for the CDR3 is TGTGCCAGCAGCCCGGACGTGGGAGGGAGTGAAAAACTGTTTTTT.